The text below deals with one T cell receptor beta chain. It has no known antigen specificity. Base qualities are not provided; no much larger clone lies one nucleotide away. The treatment or condition label corresponds to: some 20 received Ad26.COV2.S at low or high dose, single or two shots; several received placebo; per-sample allocation not given. For vaccine and placebo recipients, the sequenced repertoires came from samples collected on day 63 after the first injection. In Cohort 1b, around 25 adults aged 18-55 years were enrolled at a single site in Boston, USA, between 29 July and 7 August 2020. Ad26.COV2.S consisted of a replication-incompetent adenovirus type 26 vector by which a prefusion-stabilized SARS-CoV-2 spike protein from the original Wuhan strain was expressed. These data originate in a study of Ad26.COV2.S vaccination and SARS-CoV-2 variants (dated by TCRdb to about 2021). Notes on the research overall: Vaccine-arm donors came from COV1001, a multicentre, randomized, double-blind, placebo-controlled phase I-IIa trial of Ad26.COV2.S in healthy adults. Dosing of Ad26.COV2.S was intramuscular, at either 5x10^10 or 1x10^11 viral particles, delivered as one shot or as two shots spaced 56 days apart. TCRbeta repertoire sequencing was used to assess the specificity and breadth of SARS-CoV-2-reactive T cell receptors after Ad26.COV2.S vaccination. A total of around 32 samples were included in the TCR-sequenced set, comprising about 20 Ad26.COV2.S vaccine recipients, 5 placebo recipients and 8 SARS-CoV-2 convalescent individuals. Participants in the trial were split at random into five groups of five each, receiving low-dose or high-dose Ad26.COV2.S once or twice, or else placebo on both occasions. Investigators did not know the trial group allocation while performing experiments and assessing outcomes. Findings and caveats that apply to the study as a whole: Comparing responses between vaccine doses or regimens was not something the study was powered to do. The authors noted that the TCR breadth and depth analyses may have underestimated total T cell responses. After vaccination, substantial breadth of spike-specific CD8+ and CD4+ T cell responses was reported. Ad26.COV2.S recipients had higher spike-specific TCR breadth than placebo recipients (P = 0.0014). Vaccine and placebo recipients had similar non-spike TCR breadth, a finding consistent with the vaccine containing only spike.

The immunoSEQ Assay was the method used to sequence TCRbeta CDR3 regions. After extraction, genomic DNA underwent amplification by bias-controlled multiplex PCR, followed by high-throughput sequencing. The original methods were these. Collapsing and filtering of sequences were performed to quantify the absolute abundance of each unique TCRbeta CDR3 region. T cell fraction was estimated by normalizing TCRbeta template counts to usable DNA, which was measured by amplifying reference genes present in all nucleated cells. Repertoire TCRs were annotated as SARS-CoV-2-specific when V gene, CDR3 amino acid sequence and J gene were exactly matched to a known reactive TCR set. The reference SARS-CoV-2 TCR set was obtained from MIRA and was filtered for enrichment in COVID-19-positive ImmuneCODE repertoires, whereby public or cross-reactive TCRs were removed. Drawing on the MIRA antigens, annotated TCRs were analysed further at the level of specific ORF or position within ORF. Depth was the summed frequency of annotated unique rearrangements, while breadth was defined as annotated unique rearrangements over total unique productive rearrangements. Group comparisons of TCR breadth used two-sided Wilcoxon rank-sum tests. The clones in this table, taken by TCRdb from immuneACCESS, are in-frame only. Not every clone is retained; where verified, under half of the shortfall comes from an unresolved V gene, and the cause of the rest is unknown. V and J calls and clone size follow that table, whereas D and trimming were derived from the DNA. A total of 430,000 or so clones appear in this sample, roughly 87% of them only once. Of the sample, 2% to 3% is held by the ten largest clones.

The TCR sequence derives from a person aged 18-65 years who received the Ad26.COV2.S COVID-19 vaccine or a placebo. The specimen comprised peripheral blood, sampled in a trial of Ad26.COV2.S vaccine versus placebo.

The DNA sequence is as follows: TGTGCCAGCACCACCGGAGGGGTGTTAGCCAAAAACATTCAGTACTTC. Translated, this gives CASTTGGVLAKNIQYF. The chain couples TRBV14 to TRBJ2-4; TRBD2 is possibly the D segment (6 matching bases). Reading the germline V gene gives CDR1 SGHDN and CDR2 FVKESK. V loses 7 bases, J loses 0 bases, and the germline ends lie 16 bases apart. The CDR3, from cysteine to phenylalanine, totals 16 residues. Left in the record is the CDR3 DNA by itself, 48 bases read in frame from the first base.